This TCR beta chain was identified during a study of regulatory T cells in long-lasting Graves disease. Sample time point: newly diagnosed GD, antithyroid drugs for less than 3 months. From PBMCs, RNA was extracted and then used to make the TCR library. In this cohort, patients came from an endocrinology department located in Xi'an, China. Nine milliliters of peripheral blood were drawn into EDTA tubes. With iRepertoire HTBI primers and Arm-PCR of CDR3 regions, TCR beta libraries were built. TCRdb reprocessed the multiplex PCR reads via MiXCR and lists one record per CDR3 protein. The sample shows 560,000 or so distinct CDR3 sequences, roughly a sixth of them seen only once. At least ten counts were recorded for this clonotype. Separately, the same data were catalogued under a study of T cells in Graves' hyperthyroidism and ophthalmopathy. That paper adds: Graves' hyperthyroidism without ophthalmopathy progression within 18 months was termed stable. Blood also showed most of the thyroid clonotypes that were expanded above 0.001.

This sample comprised peripheral blood mononuclear cells (PBMCs), obtained at new diagnosis, from a patient treated with antithyroid drugs. This TCR derives from a man aged 18 to 30 with Graves disease.

The CDR3 sequence is CASSLARENTEAFF. CDR3 bases: TGTGCCAGCAGTTTAGCGCGGGAGAACACTGAAGCTTTCTTT. This chain links TRBV12-3 or TRBV12-4 with TRBJ1-1; D not certain. V lost 0 bases, J lost 1 base, and 6 bases lay in between. The CDR3 runs to 14 residues.